This is a list of T cell receptor beta chains from one sample in a study of vaccination and CD4 T cells after COVID-19. Their specific antigens are unknown. TCRdb recomputed calls from the PCR reads with MiXCR, one row per CDR3 protein. Seen here are 15,000 to 20,000 distinct CDR3 sequences, 70% observed once, and the top ten hold around 6%. Sequenced: CD4+ T cells from blood, cultured in vitro. All receptors come from a human donor who had recovered from COVID-19. Each CDR3 is given with its conserved first and last residue. D genes are given only for firm matches. Rows give clone size only sometimes, using once, few, many, or a class for an expanded clone.

d_gene	j_gene	v_gene	abundance	CDR3nt	CDR3aa
TRBD1	TRBJ1-5	TRBV7-2	-	TGTGCCAGCAGCACTCAGGACAGGATCAATCAGCCCCAGCATTTT	CASSTQDRINQPQHF
-	TRBJ2-3	TRBV25-1	-	TGTGCCAGCACGGCACAGGGTATCGGTACGCAGTATTTT	CASTAQGIGTQYF
TRBD2	TRBJ2-5	TRBV6-5	-	TGTGCCAGCAGTTACAGAGGGCCAGTAAGCGGGAGGGCTAGAGAGACCCAGTACTTC	CASSYRGPVSGRARETQYF
-	TRBJ1-6	TRBV6-1	-	TGTGCCAGCAGGGTGACAGAGTTCACCCTCCACTTT	CASRVTEFTLHF
-	TRBJ2-2	TRBV11-2	-	TGTGCCAGCAGCGACTCAATAGTCGCCGGGGAGCTGTTTTTT	CASSDSIVAGELFF
TRBD1	TRBJ2-7	TRBV20-1	-	TGCAGTCACGACGAGAGACAGGGTGGGAAGCAGTACTTC	CSHDERQGGKQYF
-	TRBJ2-2	TRBV7-2	-	TGTGCCAGCAGCTCCACAGGGGGGGAAACCGGGGAGCTGTTTTTT	CASSSTGGETGELFF
-	TRBJ1-1	TRBV7-9	once	TGTGCCAGCCAACAAACCGATGGCACTGAAGCTTTCTTT	CASQQTDGTEAFF
-	TRBJ1-5	TRBV10-3	-	TGTGCCATCAGTAAGGGGTGGGATCAGCCCCAGCATTTT	CAISKGWDQPQHF
-	TRBJ2-3	TRBV20-1	-	TGCAGTGCTAGAGGCGGACAGAGGATTGGACAAAGCCCAGATACGCAGTATTTT	CSARGGQRIGQSPDTQYF
TRBD1	TRBJ2-2	TRBV20-1	-	TGCAGTGCTCCAAGGGGGCTGAACACCGGGGAGCTGTTTTTT	CSAPRGLNTGELFF
TRBD1	TRBJ1-1	TRBV6-1	-	TGTGCCAGCAGAAGACAGGGGTCCGGGAACACTGAAGCTTTCTTT	CASRRQGSGNTEAFF
-	TRBJ1-1	TRBV7-9	-	TGTGCCAGCAGCTTAGATGGGGGCATCACTGAAGCTTTCTTT	CASSLDGGITEAFF
-	TRBJ1-1	TRBV12-3/TRBV12-4	-	TGTGCCAGCAGTCAACGCACCGGGACCTACACTGAAGCTTTCTTT	CASSQRTGTYTEAFF
TRBD1	TRBJ2-7	TRBV11-2	-	TGTGCCAGCAGCTCATATACGAGGGGACAGACCTACGAGCAGTACTTC	CASSSYTRGQTYEQYF
-	TRBJ2-3	TRBV19	once	TGTGCCTCCAATAACCTCCCAGATACGCAGTATTTT	CASNNLPDTQYF
-	TRBJ2-2	TRBV7-2	-	TGTGCCAGCAGCTGGACAACCGGGGAGCTGTTTTTT	CASSWTTGELFF
-	TRBJ1-2	TRBV7-2	-	TGTGCCAGCAGCTTAGAGTCGGCCAGTTCCCCTAGGTATGGCTACACCTTC	CASSLESASSPRYGYTF
TRBD1	TRBJ2-7	TRBV6-2/TRBV6-3	-	TGTGCCAGCAGTTTCCCGGTACTGAGCCTTAACAGGGGGCTCGACGAGCAGTACTTC	CASSFPVLSLNRGLDEQYF
TRBD1	TRBJ2-7	TRBV11-3	-	TGTGCCAGCAGCGCACAGGGGGCGGACGAGCAGTACTTC	CASSAQGADEQYF
-	TRBJ1-2	TRBV6-5	few	TGTGCCAGCAGTTACTGGGGAGCTAACTATGGCTACACCTTC	CASSYWGANYGYTF
-	TRBJ1-1	TRBV20-1	-	TGCAGTGCTAGAGCAGGAGGAGTGAACACTGAAGCTTTCTTT	CSARAGGVNTEAFF
-	TRBJ1-2	TRBV7-2	-	TGTGCCAGCAGCTTATTTGCTAACTATGGCTACACCTTC	CASSLFANYGYTF
-	TRBJ1-5	TRBV6-2/TRBV6-3	few	TGTGCCAGCAGTTATTGGGGTAGCAATCAGCCCCAGCATTTT	CASSYWGSNQPQHF
-	TRBJ1-1	TRBV6-5	-	TGTGCCAGCAGTTCCTTCATGAACACTGAAGCTTTCTTT	CASSSFMNTEAFF
TRBD1	TRBJ1-6	TRBV28	-	TGTGCCAGCAGCCTCAGTCCGACAGGGCTGGGGTCACCCCTCCACTTT	CASSLSPTGLGSPLHF
-	TRBJ1-1	TRBV24-1	-	TGTGCCACCAGTGATTTAGCGGACACTGAAGCTTTCTTT	CATSDLADTEAFF
-	TRBJ1-5	TRBV24-1	few	TGTGCCACCAGTGGAGGAAGGTTCGGCAATCAGCCCCAGCATTTT	CATSGGRFGNQPQHF
TRBD1	TRBJ1-6	TRBV6-1	-	TGTGCCAGCAGCACAGGGGCCAGAGGTTCACCCCTCCACTTT	CASSTGARGSPLHF
-	TRBJ2-7	TRBV7-2	few	TGTGCCAGCAGCCCGCCGGGGGGCGGGAGTCTCAACGAGCAGTACTTC	CASSPPGGGSLNEQYF
-	TRBJ2-2	TRBV24-1	-	TGTGCCACCAGTGCATCCTGGGTAGGGGAGCTGTTTTTT	CATSASWVGELFF
-	TRBJ1-6	TRBV19	-	TGTGCCAGTAGTACGTGGGGGGACCGCCCGACTCTTTCGGCCCTCCACTTT	CASSTWGDRPTLSALHF
-	TRBJ2-3	TRBV7-9	once	TGTGCCAGCAGCTTAGGCGGAATTAGCACAGATACGCAGTATTTT	CASSLGGISTDTQYF
-	TRBJ1-1	TRBV19	-	TGTGCCAGTAGTACGCTGGGGTTTTACACTGAAGCTTTCTTT	CASSTLGFYTEAFF
-	TRBJ2-3	TRBV20-1	-	TGCAGTATAGCGGCCCTAAGCACAGATACGCAGTATTTT	CSIAALSTDTQYF
-	TRBJ2-7	TRBV2	few	TGTGCCAGTTCGACCGGGGACGAGCAGTACTTC	CASSTGDEQYF
-	TRBJ1-2	TRBV7-2	few	TGTGCCAGCAGCTTAGGTCCCGGCTACACCTTC	CASSLGPGYTF
-	TRBJ1-6	TRBV7-9	-	TGTGCCAGCAATACAAATAATTCACCCCTCCACTTT	CASNTNNSPLHF
-	TRBJ2-2	TRBV12-3/TRBV12-4	-	TGTGCCAGCCGAAACAGTGCGAACACCGGGGAGCTGTTTTTT	CASRNSANTGELFF
TRBD2	TRBJ2-1	TRBV15	-	TGTGCCACCAGCAGTCGACTAGCGGGAGGGTCCTACAATGAGCAGTTCTTC	CATSSRLAGGSYNEQFF
TRBD1	TRBJ1-5	TRBV19	-	TGTGCCAGTAAGCGGGGGATCACAGGGGGCTATCAGCCCCAGCATTTT	CASKRGITGGYQPQHF
-	TRBJ1-1	TRBV20-1	once	TGCAGTGCTCTCTGGGGGTCCACTGAAGCTTTCTTT	CSALWGSTEAFF
TRBD1	TRBJ1-6	TRBV20-1	-	TGCAGTACAGGGGCTTATAATTCACCCCTCCACTTT	CSTGAYNSPLHF
-	TRBJ2-7	TRBV2	-	TGTGCCAGCAATACCCCACCAGGGCAGTCTTTCCACGAGCAGTACTTC	CASNTPPGQSFHEQYF
-	TRBJ1-5	TRBV20-1	-	TGCAGTGCTAGGCGCCCGGGCAATCAGCCCCAGCATTTT	CSARRPGNQPQHF
TRBD1	TRBJ1-2	TRBV10-3	-	TGTGCCATCAGTGGAGGACAGGCAAAGAACTATGGCTACACCTTC	CAISGGQAKNYGYTF
-	TRBJ1-2	TRBV27	-	TGTGCCAGCATCTCGTGGGCGGGACGATCCTACTATGGCTACACCTTC	CASISWAGRSYYGYTF
-	TRBJ1-1	TRBV19	medium-sized	TGTGCCAGTAGACCTCGGAGTGGGTCTAGGATGAACACTGAAGCTTTCTTT	CASRPRSGSRMNTEAFF
-	TRBJ1-2	TRBV24-1	-	TGTGCCTCCTCCGACCGAGTCTATGGCTACACCTTC	CASSDRVYGYTF
-	TRBJ2-2	TRBV29-1	-	TGCAGCGGTACGGGTGGGAGAGGGAACACCGGGGAGCTGTTTTTT	CSGTGGRGNTGELFF